This TCR beta chain originates from a study of early T cells in non-severe SARS-CoV-2 infection. Using its own MiXCR run on the 5' RACE reads, TCRdb lists one record per CDR3 protein. The sample has tens of thousands of distinct CDR3 sequences, 4.5% seen once. This clonotype was observed many times. Germline is not matched at one junction end, which may reflect a read error. Sequencing was done on a sample of whole blood. The clonotype originates from an adult who was a healthcare worker with PCR-confirmed SARS-CoV-2 infection or an uninfected control (not recorded which).

The CDR3 reads CSAGDRALSGYTF. CDR3 DNA sequence: TGCAGTGCTGGAGACAGGGCTCTTTCTGGCTACACCTTC. The chain has TRBV20-1 and TRBJ1-2; 7 positions agree with TRBD1. Germline V gene sequence: CDR1 DFQATT, CDR2 SNEGSKA (reference sequence). CDR3 length equals 13 residues.